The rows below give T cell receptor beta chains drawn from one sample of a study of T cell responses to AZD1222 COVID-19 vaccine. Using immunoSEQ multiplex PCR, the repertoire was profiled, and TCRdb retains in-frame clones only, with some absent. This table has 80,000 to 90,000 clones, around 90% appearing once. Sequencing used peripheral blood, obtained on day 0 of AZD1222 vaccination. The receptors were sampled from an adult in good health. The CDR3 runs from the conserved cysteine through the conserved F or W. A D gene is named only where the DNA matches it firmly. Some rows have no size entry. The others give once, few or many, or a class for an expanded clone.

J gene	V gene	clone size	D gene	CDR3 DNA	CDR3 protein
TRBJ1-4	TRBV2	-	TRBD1	TGTGCCAGCAGTGAAGCCCGGACAGGGGTTGAAAAACTGTTTTTT	CASSEARTGVEKLFF
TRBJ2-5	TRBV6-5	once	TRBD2	TGTGCCAGCAGTTCGGGGGGGCTCCAAGAGACCCAGTACTTC	CASSSGGLQETQYF
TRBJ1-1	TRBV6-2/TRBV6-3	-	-	TGTGCCAGCAGTTACACCAGGGGAGGCACTGAAGCTTTCTTT	CASSYTRGGTEAFF
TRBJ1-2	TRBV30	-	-	TGTGCCTGGAGTCCCCAAGGGGAAGGTAGCTATGGCTACACCTTC	CAWSPQGEGSYGYTF
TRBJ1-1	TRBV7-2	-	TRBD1	TGTGCCAGCAGCTGGGACAGCGGTTATGACACTGAAGCTTTCTTT	CASSWDSGYDTEAFF
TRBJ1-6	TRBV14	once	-	TGTGCCAGCACCCGTACCTATAATTCACCCCTCCACTTT	CASTRTYNSPLHF
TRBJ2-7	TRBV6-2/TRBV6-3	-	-	TGTGCCAGCAGTTCCACAGGGTTAGAGCAGTACTTC	CASSSTGLEQYF
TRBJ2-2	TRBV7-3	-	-	TGTGCCAGCAGTCCCCCCGGCGGGGAGCTGTTTTTT	CASSPPGGELFF
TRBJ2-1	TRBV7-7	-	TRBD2	TGTGCCAGCAGCTCGGGAGGGGTCAATGAGCAGTTCTTC	CASSSGGVNEQFF
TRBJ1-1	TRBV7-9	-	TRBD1	TGTGCCAGCAGCTTACTTGTCAGGGGGGGCACTGAAGCTTTCTTT	CASSLLVRGGTEAFF
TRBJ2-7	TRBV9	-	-	TGTGCCAGCAGCCCCTCGGGGGCCTACGAGCAGTACTTC	CASSPSGAYEQYF
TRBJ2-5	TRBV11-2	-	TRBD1	TGTGCCAGCAGCCTCGGACAGGCTAGGGAGACCCAGTACTTC	CASSLGQARETQYF
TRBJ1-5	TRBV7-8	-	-	TGTGCCAGCAGCTTAGAGAGGGTCAACAATCAGCCCCAGCATTTT	CASSLERVNNQPQHF
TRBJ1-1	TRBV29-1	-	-	TGCAGCGTTGCTATTGAGTTTGAAGCTTTCTTT	CSVAIEFEAFF
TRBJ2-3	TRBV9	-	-	TGTGCCAGCAGCGTAGGTTGGGAGACGAGCACAGATACGCAGTATTTT	CASSVGWETSTDTQYF
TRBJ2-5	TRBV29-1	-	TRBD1	TGCAGCGTTGAACATCGGACAGGTCCTGTGGAGACCCAGTACTTC	CSVEHRTGPVETQYF
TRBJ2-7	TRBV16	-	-	TGTGCCAGCAGCCTCCCGCGGGCCCAGGGGGGCTACGAGCAGTACTTC	CASSLPRAQGGYEQYF
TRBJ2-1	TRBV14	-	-	TGTGCCAGCAGCCAATCGTCTGGGTACAATGAGCAGTTCTTC	CASSQSSGYNEQFF
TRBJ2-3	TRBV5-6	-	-	TGTGCCAGCAGCCCAAATCCCTCTACTGCAGATACGCAGTATTTT	CASSPNPSTADTQYF
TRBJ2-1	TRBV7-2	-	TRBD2	TGTGCCAGCAGCTTTTCGGGACTAGCGGGAGGGCCTGGCAATGAGCAGTTCTTC	CASSFSGLAGGPGNEQFF
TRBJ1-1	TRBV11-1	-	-	TGTGCCAGCAGCTTATCGTTCCTGAACACTGAAGCTTTCTTT	CASSLSFLNTEAFF
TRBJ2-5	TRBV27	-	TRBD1	TGTGCCAGCAGTTTATATTCCAGGACAGGAAGCCAAGAGACCCAGTACTTC	CASSLYSRTGSQETQYF
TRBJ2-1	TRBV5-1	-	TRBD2	TGCGCCAGAAGCACCGGGAGGGCGGGTATCTATGAGCAGTTCTTC	CARSTGRAGIYEQFF
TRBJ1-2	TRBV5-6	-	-	TGTGCCAGCAGCTTCCTCGACGGCTACACCTTC	CASSFLDGYTF
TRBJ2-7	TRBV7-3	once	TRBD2	TGTGCCAGCAGCGTGGCGGGAGGGGGGTACGAGCAGTACTTC	CASSVAGGGYEQYF
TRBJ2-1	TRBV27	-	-	TGTGCCAGCAGTTATTTGGACTCCTACAATGAGCAGTTCTTC	CASSYLDSYNEQFF
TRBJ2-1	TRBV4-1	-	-	TGCGCCAGCAGCCGCATACTACGGGACTCCACAAATGAGCAGTTCTTC	CASSRILRDSTNEQFF
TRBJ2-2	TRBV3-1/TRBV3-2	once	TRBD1	TGTGCCAGCAGCCCGGGACAGGCGAACACCGGGGAGCTGTTTTTT	CASSPGQANTGELFF
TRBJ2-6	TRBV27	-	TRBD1	TGTGCCAGCAGTAATCCGGGACAGGGGTTTTCTGGGGCCAACGTCCTGACTTTC	CASSNPGQGFSGANVLTF